This TCR beta chain stems from a study of T cell repertoires in cytomegalovirus infection (dated by TCRdb to between 2018 and 2020). Notes on the research overall: Alongside well-studied HLA-B-restricted epitopes, the peptide stimulations were aimed at recently identified HLA-C-restricted CMV epitopes, whose presentation resists viral immunomodulation. Because public TCR beta signatures pointed to carriage of CMV infection together with the matching HLA type, the HLA type of each donor mattered for the analysis. Broad study findings and their caveats: In both this cohort and an independent cohort of some 370 donors, the cumulative frequency of public TCR beta family members distinguished carriers of CMV infection plus the relevant HLA type. The ex vivo response was dominated by HLA-C-restricted CMV-specific TCR beta clonotypes, and the single most frequent clonotype in two of eight donors was supplied by these HLA-C-restricted clonotypes.

Its CDR3 holds 18 amino acids, cysteine through phenylalanine. Solely the CDR3 DNA is kept, with 54 bases framed from the first base. Reading the germline V gene gives CDR1 MGHRA and CDR2 YSYEKL. Trimming takes 1 base from V and 0 bases from J, and the germline ends sit 13 bases apart. In regard to this clonotype: The antigen this receptor binds is unknown. The sample holds no much larger clone one base away, and base qualities are not on file.

TCRdb shows the sequencer as Illumina HiSeq 1500. Using fastp at Q25 and MiXCR, TCRdb reprocessed the public reads and kept productive beta chains. All rows with the same CDR3 protein become a single entry with the most common DNA and genes. The sample records about 830,000 distinct CDR3 sequences, about 33% of which are singletons. The leading ten clones occupy around 11% of the sample. The treatment or condition label, read with the paper, signifies: in vitro stimulation with specific CMV peptide epitopes to enrich CMV-specific T cells. This clonotype was obtained from a human donor in good health (CMV status not recorded). Some clones in this sample may be carry-over from other donors' samples. The sequence is built from TRBV4-1 and TRBJ1-6; TRBD1 is possibly the D segment (6 matching bases). Sequences were derived from cultured CD8+ T cells from PBMCs, sampled from culture after CMV antigen stimulation. In nucleotide form, the sequence is TGCGCCAGCAGCCAAGGTCAGGACAGTAGCTCCTATAATTCACCCCTCCACTTT. Its product reads: CASSQGQDSSSYNSPLHF.